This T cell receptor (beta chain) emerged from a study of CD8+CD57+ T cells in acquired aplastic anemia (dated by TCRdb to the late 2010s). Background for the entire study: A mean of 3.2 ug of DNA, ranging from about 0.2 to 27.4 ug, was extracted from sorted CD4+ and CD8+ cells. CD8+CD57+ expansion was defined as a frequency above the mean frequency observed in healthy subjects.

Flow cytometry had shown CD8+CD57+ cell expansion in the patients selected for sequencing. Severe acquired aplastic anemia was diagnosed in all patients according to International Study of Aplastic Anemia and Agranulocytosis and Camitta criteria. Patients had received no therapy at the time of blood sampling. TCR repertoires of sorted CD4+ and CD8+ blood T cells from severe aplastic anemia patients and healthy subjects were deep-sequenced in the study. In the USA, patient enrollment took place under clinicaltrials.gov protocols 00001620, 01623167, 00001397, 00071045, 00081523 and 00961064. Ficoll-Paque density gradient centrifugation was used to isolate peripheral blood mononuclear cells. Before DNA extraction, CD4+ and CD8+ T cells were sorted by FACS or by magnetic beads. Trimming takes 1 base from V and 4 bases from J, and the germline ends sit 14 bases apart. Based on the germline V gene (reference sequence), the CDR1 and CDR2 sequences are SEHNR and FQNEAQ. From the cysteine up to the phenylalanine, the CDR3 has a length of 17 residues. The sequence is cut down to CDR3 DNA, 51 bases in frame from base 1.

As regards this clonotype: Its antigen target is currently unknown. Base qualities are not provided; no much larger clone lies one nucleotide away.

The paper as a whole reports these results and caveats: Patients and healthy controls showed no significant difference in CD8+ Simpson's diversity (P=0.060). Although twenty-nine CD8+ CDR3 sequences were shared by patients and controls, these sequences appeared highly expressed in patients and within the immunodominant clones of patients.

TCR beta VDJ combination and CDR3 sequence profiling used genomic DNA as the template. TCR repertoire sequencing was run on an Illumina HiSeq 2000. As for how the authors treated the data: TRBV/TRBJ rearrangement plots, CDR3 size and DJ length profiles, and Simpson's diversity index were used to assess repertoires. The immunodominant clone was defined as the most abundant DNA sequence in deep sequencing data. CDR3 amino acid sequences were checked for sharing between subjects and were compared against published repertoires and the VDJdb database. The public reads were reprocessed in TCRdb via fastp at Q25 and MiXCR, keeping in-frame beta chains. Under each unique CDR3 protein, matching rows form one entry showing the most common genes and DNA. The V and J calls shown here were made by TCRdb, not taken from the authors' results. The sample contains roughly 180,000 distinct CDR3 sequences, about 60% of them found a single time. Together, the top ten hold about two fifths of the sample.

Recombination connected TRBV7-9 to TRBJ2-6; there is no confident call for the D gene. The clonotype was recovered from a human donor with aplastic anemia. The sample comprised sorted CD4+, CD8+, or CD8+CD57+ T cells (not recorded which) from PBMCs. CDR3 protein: CASSLEGSQQGANVLTF. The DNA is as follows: TGTGCCAGCAGCTTAGAAGGGTCGCAACAAGGGGCCAACGTCCTGACTTTC.